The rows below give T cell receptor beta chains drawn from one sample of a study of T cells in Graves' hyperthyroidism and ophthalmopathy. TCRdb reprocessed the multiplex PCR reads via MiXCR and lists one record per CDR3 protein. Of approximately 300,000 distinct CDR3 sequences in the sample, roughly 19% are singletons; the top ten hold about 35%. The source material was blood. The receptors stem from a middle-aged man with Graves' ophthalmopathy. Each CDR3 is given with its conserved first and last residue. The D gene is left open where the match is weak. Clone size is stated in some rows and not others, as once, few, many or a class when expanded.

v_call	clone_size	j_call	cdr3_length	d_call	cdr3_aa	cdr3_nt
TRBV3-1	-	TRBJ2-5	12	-	CAVRDVQETQYF	TGTGCCGTCCGGGACGTTCAAGAGACCCAGTACTTC
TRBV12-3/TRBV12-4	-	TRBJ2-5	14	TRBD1	CASSHNRGVETQYF	TGTGCCAGCAGTCATAACAGGGGCGTGGAGACCCAGTACTTC
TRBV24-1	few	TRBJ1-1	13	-	CATQRQGNTEAFF	TGTGCCACTCAAAGGCAGGGGAACACTGAAGCTTTCTTT
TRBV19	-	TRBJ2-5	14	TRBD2	CASSMGLARETQYF	TGTGCCAGTAGTATGGGACTAGCTAGGGAGACCCAGTACTTC
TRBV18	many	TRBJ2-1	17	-	CASSPPQGRDSYNEQFF	TGTGCCAGCTCACCGCCCCAGGGTCGGGACTCCTACAATGAGCAGTTCTTC
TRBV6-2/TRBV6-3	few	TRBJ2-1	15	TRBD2	CASSYGGLAFHEQFF	TGTGCCAGCAGTTACGGAGGACTAGCTTTCCATGAGCAGTTCTTC
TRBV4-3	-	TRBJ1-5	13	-	CASSQDGHQPQHF	TGCGCCAGCAGCCAAGACGGCCATCAGCCCCAGCATTTT
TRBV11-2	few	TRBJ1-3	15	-	CASSLTSDSGNTIYF	TGTGCCAGCAGCCTGACTTCAGACTCTGGAAACACCATATATTTT
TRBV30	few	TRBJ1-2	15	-	CAWSVSGQANYGYTF	TGTGCCTGGAGTGTATCCGGACAAGCTAACTATGGCTACACCTTC
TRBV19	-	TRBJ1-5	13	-	CAAGRGGGQPQHF	TGTGCCGCGGGCAGGGGAGGTGGTCAGCCCCAGCATTTT
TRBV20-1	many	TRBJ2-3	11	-	CSARSTDTQYF	TGCAGTGCTAGGTCCACAGATACGCAGTATTTT
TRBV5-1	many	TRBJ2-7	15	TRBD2	CASREGLAGFGEQYF	TGCGCCAGCAGGGAGGGGCTAGCGGGATTCGGCGAGCAGTACTTC
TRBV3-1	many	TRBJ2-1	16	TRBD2	CASSSQGGGRGSEQFF	TGTGCCAGCAGCTCCCAGGGGGGCGGGAGGGGGAGTGAGCAGTTCTTC
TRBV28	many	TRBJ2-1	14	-	CASSLVESYNEQFF	TGTGCCAGCAGTTTGGTGGAGTCCTACAATGAGCAGTTCTTC
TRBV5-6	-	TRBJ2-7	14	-	CASSLGRGAYEQCF	TGTGCCAGCAGCTTAGGCAGGGGTGCCTACGAGCAGTGCTTC
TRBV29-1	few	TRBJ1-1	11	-	CSGGHSTEAFF	TGCAGCGGAGGACACAGCACTGAAGCTTTCTTT
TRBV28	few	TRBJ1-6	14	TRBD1	CASRAGGGGSPLHF	TGTGCCAGCAGAGCAGGGGGCGGAGGATCACCCCTCCACTTT
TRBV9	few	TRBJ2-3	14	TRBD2	CASSSGSSSDTQYF	TGTGCCAGCAGTAGCGGGAGTTCGTCCGATACGCAGTATTTT
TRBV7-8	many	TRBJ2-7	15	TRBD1	CASSSLQGRYVEQYF	TGTGCCAGCAGCTCCCTACAGGGGCGCTACGTAGAGCAGTACTTC
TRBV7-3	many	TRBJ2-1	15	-	CASSLSGDGGGPQFF	TGTGCCAGCAGCTTATCAGGGGATGGGGGGGGGCCCCAGTTCTTC
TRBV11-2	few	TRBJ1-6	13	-	CASSLERMPPLHF	TGTGCCAGCAGCTTAGAAAGGATGCCACCCCTCCACTTT
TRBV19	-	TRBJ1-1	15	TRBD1	CASSTLPDRDTEAFF	TGTGCCAGTAGTACCCTCCCGGACAGGGACACTGAAGCTTTCTTT
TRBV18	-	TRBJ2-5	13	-	CASSPTSKGTQYF	TGTGCCAGCTCACCGACATCCAAAGGGACCCAGTACTTC
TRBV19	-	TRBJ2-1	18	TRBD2	CASSISSGLAGAYNEQFF	TGTGCCAGTAGTATCTCTTCGGGACTAGCGGGAGCCTACAATGAGCAGTTCTTC
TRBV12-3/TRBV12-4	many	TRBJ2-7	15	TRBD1	CASSSRTGGIGEQYF	TGTGCCAGCAGTTCCCGGACAGGGGGAATTGGGGAGCAGTACTTC
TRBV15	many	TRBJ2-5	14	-	CATSRIGAGETQYF	TGTGCCACCAGCAGGATAGGAGCAGGAGAGACCCAGTACTTC
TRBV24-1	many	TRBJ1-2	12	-	CATSDRYYGYTF	TGTGCCACCAGTGATCGGTACTATGGCTACACCTTC
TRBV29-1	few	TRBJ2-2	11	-	CSGWEPGELFF	TGCAGCGGATGGGAGCCCGGGGAGCTGTTTTTT
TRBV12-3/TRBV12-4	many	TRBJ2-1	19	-	CASSVDSRISRSSYNEQFF	TGTGCCAGCAGTGTGGACAGTAGGATCTCTCGTAGCTCCTACAATGAGCAGTTCTTC
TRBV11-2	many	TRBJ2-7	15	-	CASSLFGLDLSEQYF	TGTGCCAGCAGCTTATTTGGACTTGATTTATCCGAGCAGTACTTC
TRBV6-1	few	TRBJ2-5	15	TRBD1	CASSPYGQGGETQYF	TGTGCCAGCAGCCCCTATGGACAGGGGGGGGAGACCCAGTACTTC
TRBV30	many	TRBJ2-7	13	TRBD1	CAWTRDRSYEQYF	TGTGCCTGGACCCGGGACAGAAGCTACGAGCAGTACTTC
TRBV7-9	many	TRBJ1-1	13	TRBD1	CASRTGKGSEAFF	TGTGCCAGCAGGACAGGGAAGGGCTCTGAAGCTTTCTTT
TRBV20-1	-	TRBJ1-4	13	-	CSATGEANEKLFF	TGCAGTGCTACAGGGGAAGCTAATGAAAAACTGTTTTTT
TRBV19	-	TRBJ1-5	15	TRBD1	CASTHGGTGEQPQHF	TGTGCCAGTACCCATGGTGGGACAGGGGAGCAGCCCCAGCATTTT
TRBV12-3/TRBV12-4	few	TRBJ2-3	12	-	CASSSGPDTQYF	TGTGCCAGCAGTAGCGGCCCGGATACGCAGTATTTT
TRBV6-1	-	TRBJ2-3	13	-	CASSEARRGTQYF	TGTGCCAGCAGTGAAGCCCGGCGGGGTACGCAGTATTTT
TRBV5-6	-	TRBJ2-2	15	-	CASSLRLSNTGELFF	TGTGCCAGCAGCTTGAGACTCTCGAACACCGGGGAGCTGTTTTTT
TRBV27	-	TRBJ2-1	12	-	CASSPPGNEQFF	TGTGCCAGCAGTCCCCCAGGCAATGAGCAGTTCTTC
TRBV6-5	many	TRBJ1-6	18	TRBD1	CASSYLAGGGSYNSPLHF	TGTGCCAGCAGTTACCTTGCAGGGGGAGGATCCTATAATTCACCCCTCCACTTT
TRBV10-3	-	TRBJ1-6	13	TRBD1	CAISVTGESPLHF	TGTGCCATCAGTGTAACAGGGGAATCACCCCTCCACTTT